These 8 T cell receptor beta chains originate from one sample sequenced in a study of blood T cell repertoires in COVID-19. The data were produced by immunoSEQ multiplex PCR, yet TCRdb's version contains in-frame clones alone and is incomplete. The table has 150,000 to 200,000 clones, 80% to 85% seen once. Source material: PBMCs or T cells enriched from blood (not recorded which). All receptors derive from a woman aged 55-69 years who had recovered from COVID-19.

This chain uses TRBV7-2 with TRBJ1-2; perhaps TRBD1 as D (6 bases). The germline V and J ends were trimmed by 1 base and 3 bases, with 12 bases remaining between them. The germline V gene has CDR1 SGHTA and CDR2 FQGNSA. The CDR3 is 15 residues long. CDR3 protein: CASSLGQAGYYGYTF. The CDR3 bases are TGTGCCAGCAGCTTAGGACAGGCAGGTTACTATGGCTACACCTTC.

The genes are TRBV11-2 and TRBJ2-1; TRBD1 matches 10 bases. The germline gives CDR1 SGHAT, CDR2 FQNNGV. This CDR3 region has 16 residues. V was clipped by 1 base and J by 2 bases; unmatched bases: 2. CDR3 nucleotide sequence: TGTGCCAGCAGCTTAGTCGGGACAGGGGCCTACAATGAGCAGTTCTTC. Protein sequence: CASSLVGTGAYNEQFF.

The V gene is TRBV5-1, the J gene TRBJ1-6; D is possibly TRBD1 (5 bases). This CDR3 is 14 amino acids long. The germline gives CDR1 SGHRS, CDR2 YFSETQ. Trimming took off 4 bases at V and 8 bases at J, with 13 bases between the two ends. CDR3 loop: CASSPGDRDSPLHF. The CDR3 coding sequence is TGCGCCAGCAGCCCGGGGGATAGGGATTCACCCCTCCACTTT.

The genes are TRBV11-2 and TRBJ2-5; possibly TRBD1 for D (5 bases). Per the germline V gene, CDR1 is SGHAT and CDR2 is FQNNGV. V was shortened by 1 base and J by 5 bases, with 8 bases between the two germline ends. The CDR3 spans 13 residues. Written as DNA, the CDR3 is TGTGCCAGCAGCTTAGCAGGGTTCGAGACCCAGTACTTC. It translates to CASSLAGFETQYF.

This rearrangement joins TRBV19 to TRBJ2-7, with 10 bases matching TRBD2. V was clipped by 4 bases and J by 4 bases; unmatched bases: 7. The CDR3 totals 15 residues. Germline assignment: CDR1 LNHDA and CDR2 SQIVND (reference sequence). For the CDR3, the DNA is TGTGCCAGTAGTACCCGAGCGGGAGGGCCTTACGAGCAGTACTTC. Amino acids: CASSTRAGGPYEQYF.

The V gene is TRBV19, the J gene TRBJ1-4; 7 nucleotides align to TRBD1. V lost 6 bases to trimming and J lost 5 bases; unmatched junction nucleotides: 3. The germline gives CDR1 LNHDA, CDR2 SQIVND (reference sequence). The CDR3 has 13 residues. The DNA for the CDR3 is TGTGCCAGTAGCGGACAGGTCAATGAAAAACTGTTTTTT. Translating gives CASSGQVNEKLFF.

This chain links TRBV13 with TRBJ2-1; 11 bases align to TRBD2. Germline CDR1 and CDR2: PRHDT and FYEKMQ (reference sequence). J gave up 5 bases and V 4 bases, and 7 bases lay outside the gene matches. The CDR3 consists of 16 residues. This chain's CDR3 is CASSSAGLAGHNEQFF. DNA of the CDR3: TGTGCCAGCAGCTCAGCCGGACTAGCGGGCCACAATGAGCAGTTCTTC. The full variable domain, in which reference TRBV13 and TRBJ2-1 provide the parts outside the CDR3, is AAGVIQSPRHLIKEKRETATLKCYPIPRHDTVYWYQQGPGQDPQFLISFYEKMQSDKGSIPDRFSAQQFSDYHSELNMSSLELGDSALYFCASSSAGLAGHNEQFFGPGTRLTVL.

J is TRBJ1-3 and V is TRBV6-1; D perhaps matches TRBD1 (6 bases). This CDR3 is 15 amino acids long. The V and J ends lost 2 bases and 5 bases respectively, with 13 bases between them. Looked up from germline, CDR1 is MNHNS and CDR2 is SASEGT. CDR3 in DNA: TGTGCCAGCAGTGAATGGGCCAGGGGAAGAAACACCATATATTTT. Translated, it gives CASSEWARGRNTIYF.